A single sample is the source of the 31 T cell receptor beta chains below, sequenced in a study of T cells in narcolepsy. Clones were sequenced by immunoSEQ multiplex PCR, and TCRdb holds only the in-frame ones, with some missing. The table shows 15,000 to 20,000 clones, with about nine tenths occurring only once. Sequencing was performed on memory (CD45RA-) CD4+ T cells from blood. These receptor sequences come from a human donor in good health.

The chain joins TRBV7-9 to TRBJ2-2; 7 bases line up with TRBD1. The germline gives CDR1 SEHNR, CDR2 FQNEAQ (reference sequence). V was clipped by 5 bases and J by 10 bases; unmatched bases: 13. The CDR3 loop spans 15 amino acids. The CDR3 region is CASSAGTETNSELFF. Here the CDR3 DNA reads TGTGCCAGCAGCGCCGGGACAGAGACTAATTCGGAGCTGTTTTTT. Supplemented by reference TRBV7-9 and TRBJ2-2, the full variable domain reads DTGVSQNPRHKITKRGQNVTFRCDPISEHNRLYWYRQTLGQGPEFLTYFQNEAQLEKSRLLSDRFSAERPKGSFSTLEIQRTEQGDSAMYLCASSAGTETNSELFFGEGSRLTVL.

V is TRBV11-2 and J is TRBJ1-2, with D unresolved. V gave up 5 bases and J gave up 0 bases, with 13 bases separating them. This CDR3 is 15 amino acids long. The germline gives CDR1 SGHAT, CDR2 FQNNGV. The CDR3 sequence: CASSQTRSSNYGYTF. CDR3 nucleotides: TGTGCCAGCAGCCAAACCCGCAGTTCTAACTATGGCTACACCTTC.

The V and J genes are TRBV6-1 and TRBJ2-1; 10 nucleotides line up with TRBD2. CDR1 and CDR2 from the germline V gene are MNHNS and SASEGT. This CDR3 contains 16 residues. The J segment lost 7 bases and the V segment lost 3 bases, leaving 9 bases of the junction unmatched. The CDR3 loop reads CASSDVRLAGKNEQFF. In nucleotides, the CDR3 is TGTGCCAGCAGTGATGTAAGACTAGCGGGTAAAAATGAGCAGTTCTTC.

The rearrangement links TRBV4-3 to TRBJ1-6; D may be TRBD1 (6 bases). Germline-derived CDR1 and CDR2 are LGHNA and YSLEER. Trimming left V 1 base short and J 9 bases short, with 13 bases between. The CDR3 loop spans 15 amino acids. The CDR3 coding sequence is TGCGCCAGCAGCCAAGGAAAGGGGGAAGGTTCACCCCTCCACTTT. As protein: CASSQGKGEGSPLHF.

CDR3 in amino acids: CASSVEDYNEQFF. The CDR3 bases are TGTGCCAGCAGCGTAGAGGACTACAATGAGCAGTTCTTC. V and J are TRBV9 and TRBJ2-1; unclear D gene. The CDR3 extends over 13 amino acids. Per the germline V gene, CDR1 is SGDLS and CDR2 is YYNGEE. Between the trimmed V and J ends, which lost 0 bases and 3 bases, there was a span of 4 bases.

This clone was observed a handful of times. For the CDR3, the DNA is TGCGCCAGCAGCCCGGGGTTTGGGGGAAGAGGTGAAAAACTGTTTTTT. This codes for CASSPGFGGRGEKLFF. J is TRBJ1-4 and V is TRBV5-1, with D tentatively TRBD1 (5 bases). The germline CDR1 and CDR2 sequences are SGHRS and YFSETQ. The CDR3 extends over 16 amino acids. Between the trimmed V and J ends, which lost 4 bases and 7 bases, there was a span of 20 bases.

There are a few counts of this clone. This chain joins TRBV6-6 and TRBJ1-1; weak D call: TRBD1 (5 bases). CDR1 is MNHNY, CDR2 SVGAGI, per germline (reference sequence). The CDR3 loop spans 14 amino acids. Deletions cut 5 bases from V and 7 bases from J, with 17 bases between. The CDR3 region is CASSDQGVGNEAFF. CDR3 in DNA: TGTGCCAGCAGTGACCAGGGTGTCGGGAATGAAGCTTTCTTT.

The V call is TRBV4-1, the J call TRBJ2-3, with unresolved D. Germline CDR1 MGHRA, CDR2 YSYEKL. CDR3 size: 16 residues. V lost 0 bases to trimming and J lost 7 bases, with 17 bases between them. CDR3 DNA: TGCGCCAGCAGCCAAGAGTACTCAGCCCCGTTCTATACGCAGTATTTT. This codes for CASSQEYSAPFYTQYF.

This sequence joins TRBV6-1 and TRBJ1-1; 10 bases map to TRBD1. The CDR3 covers 14 residues. The germline CDR1 and CDR2 sequences are MNHNS and SASEGT. The V segment lost 7 bases and the J segment 2 bases; nucleotides outside the gene matches: 4. This chain's CDR3 is CASTGTGANTEAFF. The CDR3 nucleotides are TGTGCCAGCACCGGGACAGGGGCCAACACTGAAGCTTTCTTT.

The gene calls are TRBV7-2 and TRBJ2-5; TRBD2 is a possible D gene (5 bases). The CDR3 runs 15 residues. In germline, CDR1 is SGHTA, CDR2 FQGNSA. Trimming left V 1 base short and J 2 bases short, with 11 bases between. CDR3 loop: CASSLVVARQETQYF. CDR3 DNA: TGTGCCAGCAGCTTAGTGGTAGCGCGGCAAGAGACCCAGTACTTC.

The rearrangement joins TRBV19 to TRBJ2-2, with TRBD1 identical over 10 bases. The CDR3 is made up of 15 amino acids. Germline V gene lookup returns CDR1 LNHDA and CDR2 SQIVND (reference sequence). The V segment lost 8 bases and the J segment 4 bases; nucleotides outside the gene matches: 7. The CDR3 region has the DNA TGTGCCAGTCTCGCCCGGACAGGGGGCACCGGGGAGCTGTTTTTT. Protein product: CASLARTGGTGELFF. The whole variable domain, remainder taken from reference TRBV19 and TRBJ2-2, is DGGITQSPKYLFRKEGQNVTLSCEQNLNHDAMYWYRQDPGQGLRLIYYSQIVNDFQKGDIAEGYSVSREKKESFPLTVTSAQKNPTAFYLCASLARTGGTGELFFGEGSRLTVL.

The gene calls are TRBV7-2 and TRBJ2-7, with TRBD2 identical over 14 bases. The CDR3 is 16 amino acids. Germline CDR1 reads SGHTA; CDR2 reads FQGNSA. Trimming took 5 bases from V and 3 from J; bases not matched to a gene: 6. CDR3 nucleotides: TGTGCCAGCAGCGTGACTAGCGGGGGGGTATTCTACGAGCAGTACTTC. Amino acid sequence: CASSVTSGGVFYEQYF.

V gene TRBV10-1 combines with J gene TRBJ2-3; no clear D. Germline V gene lookup returns CDR1 WNHNN and CDR2 SYGVQD (reference sequence). V shed 6 bases and J shed 0 bases, with 4 bases lying between them. The CDR3 totals 12 residues. As DNA, the CDR3 is TGCGCCAGCAGCGGCAGCACAGATACGCAGTATTTT. As protein: CASSGSTDTQYF.

V and J are TRBV6-6 and TRBJ2-2; D perhaps matches TRBD2 (5 bases). This CDR3 spans 14 amino acids. With 1 base removed from V and 5 bases from J, the gap between germline ends came to 8 bases. CDR1 MNHNY and CDR2 SVGAGI come from the germline V gene (reference sequence). Here the CDR3 DNA reads TGTGCCAGCAGTTACTACGGGGAAACCGGGGAGCTGTTTTTT. Its translation: CASSYYGETGELFF.

With regard to this clone: This CDR3 is also generated by other DNA sequences in the sample. CDR3 protein: CASSSSPLNYGYTF. The CDR3 nucleotides read TGTGCCAGCAGCTCCTCTCCGCTCAACTATGGCTACACCTTC. This chain connects TRBV28 to TRBJ1-2, with D hard to call. The germline CDR1 and CDR2 sequences are MDHEN and SYDVKM. V was trimmed by 6 bases and J by 2 bases, leaving 13 bases between them. The CDR3 runs to 14 residues.

This clone was observed a handful of times. The chain combines TRBV7-9 with TRBJ1-4; D uncertain. The CDR3 spans 13 residues. With 1 base removed from V and 7 bases from J, the gap between germline ends came to 7 bases. CDR1 is SEHNR, CDR2 FQNEAQ, per germline (reference sequence). As DNA, the CDR3 is TGTGCCAGCAGCTTAGGGGAAATTGAAAAACTGTTTTTT. Its translation is CASSLGEIEKLFF.

The chain uses TRBV12-5 and TRBJ2-1, with D maybe TRBD2 (7 bases). The CDR3 covers 15 residues. Per the germline V gene, CDR1 is LGHNT and CDR2 is FRNRAP. With 2 bases removed from V and 6 bases from J, the gap between germline ends came to 14 bases. This CDR3 reads CASGLFRGAGNEQFF. The CDR3 region has the DNA TGTGCTAGTGGTTTGTTTCGGGGGGCCGGCAATGAGCAGTTCTTC.

This clone occurred a few times. This chain uses TRBV11-2 with TRBJ2-2, with TRBD2 identical over 8 bases. The germline CDR1 and CDR2 sequences are SGHAT and FQNNGV. This CDR3 is built from 16 residues. The V segment lost 3 bases and the J segment 7 bases; nucleotides outside the gene matches: 10. The CDR3 DNA sequence: TGTGCCAGCAGCTTTAACGCCGGGACTAGTAGCGGGGAGCTGTTTTTT. Translation gives CASSFNAGTSSGELFF.

The CDR3 sequence is CASSTGVKGYTF. As DNA, the CDR3 is TGTGCCAGTTCGACAGGGGTAAAAGGCTACACCTTC. The chain carries TRBV2 and TRBJ1-2; TRBD1 matches at 8 bases. From germline, CDR1 is SNHLY and CDR2 FYNNEI. CDR3 length: 12 residues. The trim removed 9 bases at V and 8 bases at J, leaving 8 bases unmatched.

This clone was observed a few times. The genes are TRBV7-6 and TRBJ2-7, with D possibly being TRBD1 (6 bases). The CDR3 runs 14 residues. V shed 8 bases and J shed 2 bases, with 16 bases lying between them. Per germline, CDR1 SGHVS and CDR2 FNYEAQ. The CDR3 reads CASRVGQSPYEQYF. Written as DNA, the CDR3 is TGTGCCAGCCGAGTGGGACAATCTCCCTACGAGCAGTACTTC.

The J gene is TRBJ2-3, the V gene TRBV11-2, with 13 bases identical to TRBD2. This CDR3 has 15 amino acids. Germline V gene data show CDR1 as SGHAT and CDR2 as FQNNGV. V trimming: 5 bases; J trimming: 6 bases; junction bases outside the gene matches: 5. CDR3 nucleotides: TGTGCCAGCAGCCTGTGGACTAGCGGGAGTGATACGCAGTATTTT. Translated, it gives CASSLWTSGSDTQYF.

The count of this clone is one. The genes are TRBV7-9 and TRBJ1-6, with TRBD1 identical over 8 bases. In germline, CDR1 is SEHNR, CDR2 FQNEAQ (reference sequence). The CDR3 has 15 residues. V lost 5 bases and J lost 5; bases outside the gene matches: 5. CDR3 loop: CASSPGQGHNSPLHF. For the CDR3, the DNA is TGTGCCAGCAGCCCTGGACAGGGACATAATTCACCCCTCCACTTT.

The rearrangement uses TRBV9 and TRBJ1-4, with D tentatively TRBD1 (5 bases). The V end lost 4 bases, the J end lost 3 bases, and 10 bases lay between the germline ends. The CDR3 consists of 14 residues. Germline V gives CDR1 SGDLS, CDR2 YYNGEE. The CDR3 reads CASSQLGANEKLFF. CDR3 sequence (DNA): TGTGCCAGCAGCCAATTAGGGGCTAATGAAAAACTGTTTTTT.

This clone was observed a few times. The CDR3 loop is CASAGDNTEAFF. Here the CDR3 DNA reads TGTGCCAGCGCTGGGGATAACACTGAAGCTTTCTTT. The chain employs TRBV6-5 and TRBJ1-1; no definite D call. V was pared by 8 bases and J by 2 bases, with 9 bases between. This CDR3 has 12 residues. Germline-derived CDR1 and CDR2 are MNHEY and SVGAGI.

V usage is TRBV6-6 and J usage is TRBJ1-2; D is unclear. With 6 bases removed from V and 8 bases from J, the gap between germline ends came to 10 bases. Germline-derived CDR1 and CDR2 are MNHNY and SVGAGI (reference sequence). The CDR3 sequence is 11 residues long. The CDR3 nucleotides read TGTGCCAGCAGACAGTCGGGGGGCTACACCTTC. Translated, it gives CASRQSGGYTF.

The V gene is TRBV7-3, the J gene TRBJ2-3; 8 bases agree with TRBD2. Germline loops: CDR1 SGHTA, CDR2 FQGTGA. J lost 1 base, V lost 2 bases, and 5 bases had no gene match. This CDR3 has 16 amino acids. The CDR3 region has the DNA TGTGCCAGCAGCTTACAACCACTAGCGGGCACAGATACGCAGTATTTT. This codes for CASSLQPLAGTDTQYF.

This chain links TRBV7-6 with TRBJ2-5; TRBD1 is a possible D gene (5 bases). This CDR3 spans 14 amino acids. The germline V and J ends were trimmed by 5 bases and 5 bases, with 15 bases remaining between them. Germline CDR1 SGHVS, CDR2 FNYEAQ. The CDR3 is CASSATGPGETQYF. The CDR3 region has the DNA TGTGCCAGCAGCGCAACAGGCCCAGGGGAGACCCAGTACTTC.

The gene calls are TRBV6-1 and TRBJ2-5, with TRBD1 as a possible D gene (6 bases). The DNA end lines up better with TRBJ2-7; the J call may be wrong. The CDR3 extends over 14 amino acids. Germline loops: CDR1 MNHNS, CDR2 SASEGT. CDR3 bases: TGTGCCAGTCAAAGGTCAGGGGCCTCCTACGAGCAGTACTTC. Encoded protein: CASQRSGASYEQYF.

In the case of this clone: Other DNA sequences in this sample translate to the same CDR3. V usage is TRBV4-3 and J usage is TRBJ2-1, with D possibly TRBD1 on 6 matching bases. CDR1 and CDR2 from the germline V gene are LGHNA and YSLEER. The V end was cut by 1 base, the J end by 5 bases, with 9 bases between. This CDR3 has 14 residues. The CDR3 region is CASSQGTANNEQFF. In DNA, the CDR3 is TGCGCCAGCAGCCAAGGGACAGCCAACAATGAGCAGTTCTTC.

Regarding this clone: The same CDR3 also results from other DNA sequences found in this sample. The chain couples TRBV5-1 to TRBJ1-1; 9 nucleotides line up with TRBD1. CDR1 and CDR2 (germline): SGHRS, YFSETQ. This CDR3 has 14 residues. The J segment lost 5 bases and the V segment lost 3 bases, leaving 5 bases of the junction unmatched. The CDR3 sequence is CASSYRGPGTEAFF. Written as DNA, the CDR3 is TGCGCCAGCAGCTACAGGGGGCCGGGAACTGAAGCTTTCTTT.

A single count supports this clone. The rearrangement joins TRBV27 to TRBJ2-7; perhaps TRBD1 as D (6 bases). Germline values: CDR1 MNHEY, CDR2 SMNVEV (reference sequence). The CDR3 consists of 15 residues. V dropped 4 bases and J dropped 4 bases, with 17 bases sitting between them. The CDR3 spells CASSSTGRLKYEQYF. Written as DNA, the CDR3 is TGTGCCAGCAGTTCTACAGGGCGCCTTAAATACGAGCAGTACTTC.